This T cell receptor (beta chain) originates from a study of T cell clonality in common variable immunodeficiency. Note on this clone: What it binds is not known. From the germline J gene comes the end of the CDR3, since the read stops 3 residues before it. Other DNA sequences from this sample encode an identical CDR3 as well.

Germline V gene sequence: CDR1 LNHDA, CDR2 SQIVND (reference sequence). The CDR3 runs to 16 residues. V shed 4 bases and J 3 bases; nucleotides not matched to a gene: 7. Broader study findings: Reportedly, TCR beta sequences from common variable immunodeficiency showed fewer deletions and N-nucleotide insertions. Authors noted CVID clonality's cause needs subpopulation repertoire sequencing.

Here immunoSEQ multiplex PCR was the method, and the copy in TCRdb shows in-frame clones only, minus some. The sample presents about 14,000 clones, none singletons. CVID subjects were neither ill nor on immunomodulatory or immunosuppressive medication at sampling. The rearrangement uses TRBV19 and TRBJ2-7; TRBD2 aligns across 12 bases. The TCR originated in a human donor with common variable immunodeficiency. Material for sequencing was peripheral blood mononuclear cells. CDR3 sequence: CASSTTGTSGFYEQYF. The DNA read from the CDR3 is TGTGCCAGTAGTACGACCGGGACTAGCGGGTTCTACGAG.